One and the same sample provided the 13 T cell receptor beta chains below, sequenced in a study of radiotherapy plus CTLA-4 blockade in lung cancer. Data came from immunoSEQ multiplex PCR; TCRdb stores just in-frame clones and leaves some out. The sample lists roughly 70,000 clones, more than 75% seen once, with 40% in the top ten. The material was peripheral blood, obtained from a patient treated with radiotherapy plus ipilimumab. These receptors were collected from a human donor with non-small cell lung cancer that progressed on radiotherapy plus ipilimumab.

This rearrangement joins TRBV13 to TRBJ2-7; D may be TRBD1 or TRBD2 (9 bases each). V was pared by 5 bases and J by 3 bases, with 23 bases between. From germline, CDR1 is PRHDT and CDR2 FYEKMQ (reference sequence). The CDR3 consists of 17 residues. For the CDR3, the DNA is TGTGCCAGCAGCCCACAGGGGGCGGGGACTAGCCACTACGAGCAGTACTTC. Its protein product is CASSPQGAGTSHYEQYF.

The V call is TRBV28, the J call TRBJ2-3; no clear D. The CDR3 runs 13 residues. CDR1 is MDHEN, CDR2 SYDVKM, per germline. V was trimmed by 3 bases and J by 4 bases, leaving 8 bases between them. The CDR3 region has the DNA TGTGCCAGCAGTTTGATAGGGCCAGATACGCAGTATTTT. It specifies CASSLIGPDTQYF.

The rearrangement uses TRBV4-1 and TRBJ1-5, with 8 bases aligning to TRBD1. Trimming at V came to 1 base and at J to 3 bases, leaving 5 bases not matched to a gene. There are 16 residues in the CDR3. Germline-derived CDR1 and CDR2 are MGHRA and YSYEKL. The CDR3 region has the DNA TGCGCCAGCAGCCAAGGGACAGGGCAAAACAATCAGCCCCAGCATTTT. As protein: CASSQGTGQNNQPQHF.

The V call is TRBV6-6, the J call TRBJ2-1; 7 bases line up with TRBD1. V lost 2 bases and J lost 9; bases outside the gene matches: 7. The CDR3 consists of 14 residues. Germline assignment: CDR1 MNHNY and CDR2 SVGAGI (reference sequence). DNA for the CDR3: TGTGCCAGCAGTTACACTACAGGGGCAGGTGAGCAGTTCTTC. Protein product: CASSYTTGAGEQFF.

The J gene is TRBJ1-1, the V gene TRBV14; D uncertain. CDR1 is SGHDN, CDR2 FVKESK, per germline. The CDR3 spans 15 residues. V was cut by 2 bases and J by 0 bases, with 10 bases left in between. The CDR3 coding sequence is TGTGCCAGCAGCCAAACTGGGGATATGAACACTGAAGCTTTCTTT. This translates into CASSQTGDMNTEAFF. The variable domain in full, with the rest retrieved from reference TRBV14 and TRBJ1-1, is EAGVTQFPSHSVIEKGQTVTLRCDPISGHDNLYWYRRVMGKEIKFLLHFVKESKQDESGMPNNRFLAERTGGTYSTLKVQPAELEDSGVYFCASSQTGDMNTEAFFGQGTRLTVV.

The V and J genes are TRBV9 and TRBJ2-3; 11 nucleotides line up with TRBD2. V shed 4 bases, J shed 1 base, and the junction held 5 bases outside the gene matches. Germline V gene sequence: CDR1 SGDLS, CDR2 YYNGEE. The CDR3 has 16 residues. In DNA form, the CDR3 reads TGTGCCAGCAGCCCTGGACTAGCGGGCCGCACAGATACGCAGTATTTT. Translation: CASSPGLAGRTDTQYF.

There are a few counts of this clone. V and J are TRBV5-6 and TRBJ1-2; a possible D gene is TRBD1 (5 bases). Germline V gene data show CDR1 as SGHDT and CDR2 as YYEEEE. CDR3 length equals 17 residues. The V and J ends lost 4 bases and 5 bases respectively, with 24 bases between them. For the CDR3, the DNA is TGTGCCAGCAGCCCCATCCAGGGAACCCTCGGTGAATATGGCTACACCTTC. This gives the protein CASSPIQGTLGEYGYTF.

The V and J genes are TRBV5-1 and TRBJ2-7, with TRBD1 matching 12 bases. CDR1 is SGHRS, CDR2 YFSETQ, per germline. This CDR3 is built from 14 residues. Unmatched junction bases numbered 3, after V lost 3 bases and J lost 5 bases. In nucleotides, the CDR3 is TGCGCCAGCAGCTGGGGACAGGGGGCCAACGAGCAGTACTTC. Its translation: CASSWGQGANEQYF.

This rearrangement joins TRBV19 to TRBJ1-2, with a tentative D call TRBD1 (6 bases). Germline V gene sequence: CDR1 LNHDA, CDR2 SQIVND (reference sequence). The CDR3 is made up of 14 amino acids. V was shortened by 4 bases and J by 5 bases, with 14 bases between the two germline ends. CDR3 DNA: TGTGCCAGTAGTACAGAGGGGACAAGATATGGCTACACCTTC. Its translation is CASSTEGTRYGYTF.

This clone was observed a few times. The chain combines TRBV11-2 with TRBJ2-1; TRBD1 might be the D (7 bases). V was cut by 2 bases and J by 3 bases, with 17 bases left in between. CDR3 size: 17 residues. Germline CDR1 is SGHAT and CDR2 is FQNNGV. The CDR3 nucleotides read TGTGCCAGCAGCTTATATTTCGGAGGGACAGACTACAATGAGCAGTTCTTC. Translation: CASSLYFGGTDYNEQFF. Supplemented by reference TRBV11-2 and TRBJ2-1, the full variable domain reads EAGVAQSPRYKIIEKRQSVAFWCNPISGHATLYWYQQILGQGPKLLIQFQNNGVVDDSQLPKDRFSAERLKGVDSTLKIQPAKLEDSAVYLCASSLYFGGTDYNEQFFGPGTRLTVL.

This chain joins TRBV19 and TRBJ2-5; D possibly corresponds to TRBD2 (6 bases). The CDR3 length is 15 residues. Trimming shortened V by 4 bases and J by 5 bases, and 17 bases separated the two germline ends. Germline CDR1 is LNHDA and CDR2 is SQIVND (reference sequence). As DNA, the CDR3 is TGTGCCAGTAGTAGGAGCGGGCCCCCGACCGAGACCCAGTACTTC. The encoded protein is CASSRSGPPTETQYF.

This clone was detected once. This chain joins TRBV6-1 and TRBJ2-7; TRBD2 might be the D (6 bases). The CDR3 is 15 residues long. V lost 2 bases and J 2 bases, leaving 13 bases between the germline ends. Germline CDR1 reads MNHNS; CDR2 reads SASEGT. The CDR3 spells CASSENQPGAYEQYV. Written as DNA, the CDR3 is TGTGCCAGCAGTGAAAACCAGCCGGGAGCCTACGAGCAGTACGTC.

This chain uses TRBV10-3 with TRBJ1-2; 9 positions match TRBD1. V shed 9 bases and J 6 bases; nucleotides not matched to a gene: 8. Germline CDR1 ENHRY, CDR2 SYGVKD. This CDR3 spans 13 amino acids. The CDR3 spells CAIWDREGNGYTF. In DNA, the CDR3 is TGTGCCATTTGGGACAGGGAGGGTAATGGCTACACCTTC.